This record looks at one T cell receptor (beta chain) sequence and its context. The antigen is undetermined. Universal primer sites and UMIs were introduced during 5'RACE template-switching synthesis of TCR cDNA. From the 5' RACE reads, TCRdb called clonotypes with MiXCR, one entry per CDR3 protein. The sample comprises over 300,000 distinct CDR3 sequences, over 3.5% of which are singletons, and around 23% rests with the top ten. The record originates from a study of T cells after yellow fever vaccination. The study, taken as a whole, reports: A secondary response was less intense yet reached its peak sooner, at day 5 versus 15.

This clonotype was obtained from a man between 18 and 35 years old who received the YFV17D yellow fever vaccine. Sequences were derived from PBMCs, sampled 5 days after the yellow fever booster vaccination.

The CDR3 DNA reads as TGCAGTGCTAGAGGCACAGGGGGCGAGATTGAGTCTGAAGCTTTCTTT. This encodes CSARGTGGEIESEAFF. The chain links TRBV20-1 to TRBJ1-1, with TRBD1 matching 9 bases. The CDR3 length is 16 residues. Germline CDR1 DFQATT, CDR2 SNEGSKA (reference sequence). J lost 6 bases, V lost 1 base, and 12 bases had no gene match.